This entry lists 14 T cell receptor beta chains sequenced from one sample in a study of CD8 T cells in ankylosing spondylitis. TCRdb reanalysed the 5' RACE reads using MiXCR and keeps one entry per CDR3 protein. The repertoire holds 200,000 or so distinct CDR3 sequences, more than 25% seen once, with less than 8.5% in the top ten. The specimen was blood, either unsorted or a sorted T cell fraction (not recorded which). These receptor sequences come from a male donor with ankylosing spondylitis or in good health (not recorded which).

The V call is TRBV18, the J call TRBJ2-1; 12 bases align to TRBD2. The CDR3 contains 20 residues. V was pared by 3 bases and J by 1 base, with 13 bases of the junction left unmatched. Germline V gene sequence: CDR1 KGHSH, CDR2 LQKENI. The CDR3 here is CASSPRSPSGRGLSYNEQFF. DNA for the CDR3: TGTGCCAGCTCACCCAGAAGCCCTAGCGGGAGGGGATTGTCCTACAATGAGCAGTTCTTC. Filled out from reference TRBV18 and TRBJ2-1, the complete variable domain reads NAGVMQNPRHLVRRRGQEARLRCSPMKGHSHVYWYRQLPEEGLKFMVYLQKENIIDESGMPKERFSAEFPKEGPSILRIQQVVRGDSAAYFCASSPRSPSGRGLSYNEQFFGPGTRLTVL.

This clonotype was recorded at least ten times. The rearrangement joins TRBV6-5 to TRBJ1-2; D unresolved. CDR1 is MNHEY and CDR2 is SVGAGI in the germline V gene. Trimming removed 6 bases from V and 5 bases from J, with 10 bases in between. The CDR3 has 12 amino acids. The CDR3 protein is CASRSPGYGYTF. The CDR3 bases are TGTGCCAGCAGGTCCCCGGGTTATGGCTACACCTTC.

This clonotype has a count of ten or more. The V gene is TRBV20-1, the J gene TRBJ2-7; 10 bases match TRBD2. The CDR3 length is 17 residues. V shed 0 bases, J shed 0 bases, and the junction held 8 bases outside the gene matches. Germline CDR1 is DFQATT and CDR2 is SNEGSKA (reference sequence). CDR3 sequence reads: CSARDRIAGGSSYEQYF. The CDR3 region has the DNA TGCAGTGCTAGAGATCGGATAGCGGGAGGCAGCTCCTACGAGCAGTACTTC.

This clonotype came up many times. The chain is built from TRBV5-1 and TRBJ2-1; D unresolved. CDR1 and CDR2 from the germline V gene are SGHRS and YFSETQ. CDR3 length equals 15 residues. V was shortened by 0 bases and J by 2 bases, with 9 bases between the two germline ends. CDR3 sequence reads: CASSLADGAYNEQFF. CDR3 nucleotide sequence: TGCGCCAGCAGCTTGGCCGACGGCGCCTACAATGAGCAGTTCTTC.

The chain uses TRBV12-3 or TRBV12-4 and TRBJ2-3; D gene unclear. The CDR3 contains 12 residues. Trimming cost V 6 bases and J 9 bases, with 13 bases left between them. This CDR3 reads CASSLFDGTQYF. CDR3 nucleotides: TGTGCCAGCAGCCTCTTTGACGGGACGCAGTATTTT.

The rearrangement joins TRBV29-1 to TRBJ1-4; TRBD1 might be the D (5 bases). The CDR3 contains 15 residues. Trimming took off 1 base at V and 0 bases at J, with 9 bases between the two ends. CDR1 is SQVTM and CDR2 is ANQGSEA in the germline V gene. The CDR3 coding sequence is TGCAGCGTTGAAGCAGGGTGGGCAACTAATGAAAAACTGTTTTTT. This gives the protein CSVEAGWATNEKLFF.

This clonotype has a handful of counts. The J gene is TRBJ2-3, the V gene TRBV29-1; TRBD2 aligns across 13 bases. Germline CDR1 SQVTM, CDR2 ANQGSEA. This CDR3 has 14 residues. V was pared by 7 bases and J by 3 bases, with 4 bases of the junction left unmatched. CDR3 bases: TGCAGCGGGCGGACTAGCGGGAGAACAGATACGCAGTATTTT. Translating it yields CSGRTSGRTDTQYF.

The CDR3 region has the DNA TGCAGTGCTAGAGTACCGGGACTAGCGGGAGGGCCCCAACAGTACTTC. Translated, it gives CSARVPGLAGGPQQYF. This rearrangement joins TRBV20-1 to TRBJ2-7; the match to TRBD2 covers 16 bases. The V gene's germline CDR1 is DFQATT and CDR2 SNEGSKA (reference sequence). The CDR3 length is 16 residues. The V gene end was trimmed by 1 base and the J gene end by 10 bases; junction bases not matched to a gene: 10.

This clonotype was seen ten or more times. The chain combines TRBV15 with TRBJ2-3; 9 nucleotides agree with TRBD2. J lost 5 bases, V lost 6 bases, and 12 bases had no gene match. This CDR3 has 16 residues. Germline V gene sequence: CDR1 LNHNV, CDR2 YYDKDF (reference sequence). CDR3 residues: CATSLPRGRAGDTQYF. The CDR3 bases are TGTGCCACCAGTCTCCCTCGCGGGAGGGCCGGAGATACGCAGTATTTT.

As concerns this clonotype: This clone may be a read error of a much larger clone one base away. Here the CDR3 DNA reads TGTGCCAGCAGCCCTGGGACTAGCGGGAGCTCCTACGAGCTGTACTTC. Translation gives CASSPGTSGSSYELYF. This chain joins TRBV7-6 and TRBJ2-7; TRBD2 aligns across 14 bases. The germline gives CDR1 SGHVS, CDR2 FNYEAQ. This CDR3 has 16 residues.

The table lists this clonotype with many counts. CDR3 residues: CASSFRVAGGSTGELFF. The CDR3 DNA follows: TGCGCCAGCAGCTTTCGCGTCGCGGGAGGGAGCACCGGGGAGCTGTTTTTT. The chain joins TRBV5-1 to TRBJ2-2; 9 bases are a match to TRBD2. Trimming cost V 2 bases and J 4 bases; bases outside gene matches: 9. CDR3 length: 17 amino acids. Germline-derived CDR1 and CDR2 are SGHRS and YFSETQ.

This clonotype was counted at least ten times. The CDR3: CASSLQITDTQYF. In DNA, the CDR3 is TGTGCCAGCAGCCTACAGATCACAGATACGCAGTATTTT. The chain couples TRBV7-8 to TRBJ2-3; no definite D call. Germline-derived CDR1 and CDR2 are SGHVS and FQNEAQ. V was clipped by 5 bases and J by 2 bases, with 8 bases between them. The CDR3 runs to 13 residues.

This clonotype was picked up many times. The rearrangement links TRBV29-1 to TRBJ2-5, with 7 bases lining up with TRBD1. The CDR3 length is 12 residues. Germline loops: CDR1 SQVTM, CDR2 ANQGSEA. Unmatched junction bases numbered 4, after V lost 6 bases and J lost 3 bases. The CDR3 nucleotides are TGCAGCGTCCTGGGACAGAAAGAGACCCAGTACTTC. Amino acids: CSVLGQKETQYF.

This rearrangement joins TRBV27 to TRBJ1-2, with a tentative D call TRBD1 (6 bases). This CDR3 contains 14 residues. V was pared by 5 bases and J by 3 bases, with 13 bases between. Germline CDR1 and CDR2: MNHEY and SMNVEV (reference sequence). Here the CDR3 reads CASSIRGSYYGYTF. The DNA for the CDR3 is TGTGCCAGCAGTATCAGGGGTTCGTACTATGGCTACACCTTC.